This T cell receptor beta chain was captured in a study of breast tumors, draining lymph nodes, adjacent tissues. Study-level findings and limits: Compared with lymph nodes, tumors were less diverse; compared with nontumor tissue, more. Findings are consistent with lymph node origin and intratumoral expansion of most tumor T cells. Luminal-like breast cancer showed significantly greater tumor-nontumor repertoire similarity than basal-like breast cancer did. That most tumor T cells come from lymph nodes remained unproven.

Many counts were recorded for this clonotype. Its antigen remains unidentified. MiXCR, applied by TCRdb to the multiplex PCR reads, yields one record per CDR3 protein. Of approximately 230,000 distinct CDR3 sequences in the sample, around 34% were seen once. Breast cancer patients provided tissue from their axillary draining lymph nodes. Germline lookup yields CDR1 DFQATT and CDR2 SNEGSKA (reference sequence). The CDR3 covers 14 residues. Between the trimmed V and J ends, which lost 1 base and 5 bases, there was a span of 14 bases. Specimen: axillary lymph node tissue. The clonotype was recovered from a female donor with breast cancer. Some clones in this sample may be carry-over from other donors' samples. J is TRBJ2-5 and V is TRBV20-1, with D possibly being TRBD2 (6 bases). CDR3 sequence: CSARGMEGIETQYF. DNA for the CDR3: TGCAGTGCTAGAGGGATGGAGGGGATTGAGACCCAGTACTTC.